The 11 T cell receptor beta chains presented below share a single source sample, sequenced in a study of blood T cell repertoires in COVID-19. Produced via immunoSEQ multiplex PCR; TCRdb's table is partial and in-frame only. The sample lists under 150,000 clones, around 85% occurring once. The sequenced sample consisted of peripheral blood. Source of these receptors: a woman aged 55-70 years with COVID-19, enrolled during active disease.

This rearrangement joins TRBV5-6 to TRBJ1-3; tentatively, D is TRBD1 (6 bases). Trimming shortened V by 4 bases and J by 0 bases, and 11 bases separated the two germline ends. Germline V gene data show CDR1 as SGHDT and CDR2 as YYEEEE. The CDR3 is made up of 15 amino acids. The CDR3 DNA follows: TGTGCCAGCAGCCACAACAGGGTCTCTGGAAACACCATATATTTT. Residues: CASSHNRVSGNTIYF.

This chain links TRBV4-1 with TRBJ1-1, with a weak D call TRBD1 (6 bases). There are 15 residues in the CDR3. Trimming left V 0 bases short and J 7 bases short, with 15 bases between. Germline V CDR1 and CDR2: MGHRA, YSYEKL. In nucleotides, the CDR3 is TGCGCCAGCAGCCAAGAAGGTCTGGGGGCTGATGAAGCTTTCTTT. It is translated as CASSQEGLGADEAFF.

The chain combines TRBV20-1 with TRBJ2-5; TRBD2 matches 12 bases. V was pared by 3 bases and J by 4 bases, with 6 bases of the junction left unmatched. The length of the CDR3 is 15 residues. Germline loops: CDR1 DFQATT, CDR2 SNEGSKA (reference sequence). CDR3 residues: CSASSLAGGLETQYF. The DNA for the CDR3 is TGCAGTGCTAGTAGCCTAGCGGGGGGGTTAGAGACCCAGTACTTC.

The V and J genes are TRBV29-1 and TRBJ2-2; D gene uncertain. Trimming pared 8 bases from V and 3 bases from J, leaving 10 bases between. Germline V gene lookup returns CDR1 SQVTM and CDR2 ANQGSEA. This CDR3 spans 12 amino acids. The CDR3 is CSLFGYTGELFF. The CDR3 DNA reads as TGCAGCCTCTTCGGGTACACCGGGGAGCTGTTTTTT.

The V and J genes are TRBV6-2 or TRBV6-3 and TRBJ1-5; D possibly corresponds to TRBD1 (5 bases). Germline V gives CDR1 MNHEY, CDR2 SVGEGT. The CDR3 contains 16 residues. Deletions cut 6 bases from V and 4 bases from J, with 19 bases between. The CDR3 protein is CASSPLSGLGNQPQHF. CDR3 in DNA: TGTGCCAGCAGCCCCCTGTCAGGGCTGGGAAATCAGCCCCAGCATTTT.

The chain carries TRBV10-3 and TRBJ2-7, with 10 bases fitting TRBD1. Germline V gives CDR1 ENHRY, CDR2 SYGVKD. The ends lost 6 bases at V and 3 bases at J; junction bases unmatched: 2. This CDR3 comprises 13 residues. CDR3 loop: CAIRDRGSYEQYF. CDR3 DNA sequence: TGTGCCATCAGGGACAGGGGGAGCTACGAGCAGTACTTC.

V gene TRBV29-1 combines with J gene TRBJ2-5; 7 bases match TRBD1. The V segment lost 4 bases and the J segment 0 bases; nucleotides outside the gene matches: 2. Germline V gives CDR1 SQVTM, CDR2 ANQGSEA. The CDR3 spans 13 residues. CDR3 sequence: CSVGQGNQETQYF. The CDR3 DNA reads as TGCAGCGTTGGACAGGGAAACCAAGAGACCCAGTACTTC.

This chain uses TRBV5-4 with TRBJ2-7; possible D gene TRBD1, 6 bases. Trimming took 4 bases from V and 6 from J, leaving 20 bases between them. Germline CDR1 SGHNT, CDR2 YYREEE (reference sequence). The CDR3 spans 15 residues. The CDR3 spells CASSLTQGPSREQYF. The CDR3 DNA reads TGTGCCAGCAGCCTCACGCAGGGGCCCTCCCGCGAGCAGTACTTC.

The CDR3 nucleotides read TGTGCCAGCAGCTTGGCCGGAGCTTCTGGAAACACCATATATTTT. It is translated as CASSLAGASGNTIYF. This chain links TRBV5-4 with TRBJ1-3; D gene unclear. The V end was cut by 0 bases, the J end by 1 base, with 8 bases between. The CDR3 length is 15 residues. The germline V gene has CDR1 SGHNT and CDR2 YYREEE (reference sequence).

The chain is built from TRBV18 and TRBJ1-1, with D unresolved. The CDR3 extends over 14 amino acids. V gave up 2 bases and J gave up 1 base, with 8 bases separating them. Per the germline V gene, CDR1 is KGHSH and CDR2 is LQKENI. CDR3 in DNA: TGTGCCAGCTCACCAACTGAGGGGAACACTGAAGCTTTCTTT. Its protein is CASSPTEGNTEAFF.

The gene calls are TRBV9 and TRBJ2-1, with 15 nucleotides matching TRBD2. The trim removed 3 bases at V and 7 bases at J, leaving 2 bases unmatched. This CDR3 region has 15 residues. Per the germline V gene, CDR1 is SGDLS and CDR2 is YYNGEE. This chain's CDR3 is CASSEGTSGGNEQFF. As DNA, the CDR3 is TGTGCCAGCAGCGAAGGGACTAGCGGGGGGAATGAGCAGTTCTTC.